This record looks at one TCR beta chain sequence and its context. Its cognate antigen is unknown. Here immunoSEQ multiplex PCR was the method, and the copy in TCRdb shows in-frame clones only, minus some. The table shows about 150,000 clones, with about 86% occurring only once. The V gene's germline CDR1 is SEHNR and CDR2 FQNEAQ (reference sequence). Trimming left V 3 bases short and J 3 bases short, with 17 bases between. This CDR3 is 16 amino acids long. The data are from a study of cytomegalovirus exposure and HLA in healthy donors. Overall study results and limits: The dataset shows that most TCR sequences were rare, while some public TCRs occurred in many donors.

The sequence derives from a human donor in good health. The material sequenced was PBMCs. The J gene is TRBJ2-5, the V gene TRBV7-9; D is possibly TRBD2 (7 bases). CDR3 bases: TGTGCCAGCAGCTTCGGTGGGGGGGCCCTCAAAGAGACCCAGTACTTC. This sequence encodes CASSFGGGALKETQYF.